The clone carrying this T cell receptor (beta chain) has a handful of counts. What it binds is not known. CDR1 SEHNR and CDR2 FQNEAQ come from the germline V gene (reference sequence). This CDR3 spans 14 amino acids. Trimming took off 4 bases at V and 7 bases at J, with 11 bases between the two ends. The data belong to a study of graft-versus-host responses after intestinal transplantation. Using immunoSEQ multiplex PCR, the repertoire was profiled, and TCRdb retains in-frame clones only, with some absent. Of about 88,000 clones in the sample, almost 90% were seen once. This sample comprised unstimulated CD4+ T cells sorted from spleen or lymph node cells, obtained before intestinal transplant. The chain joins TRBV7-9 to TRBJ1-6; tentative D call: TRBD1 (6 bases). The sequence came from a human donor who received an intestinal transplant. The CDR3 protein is CASSSEGVNSPLHF. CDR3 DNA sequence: TGTGCCAGCAGCTCAGAGGGGGTCAATTCACCCCTCCACTTT. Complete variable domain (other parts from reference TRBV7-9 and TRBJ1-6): DTGVSQNPRHKITKRGQNVTFRCDPISEHNRLYWYRQTLGQGPEFLTYFQNEAQLEKSRLLSDRFSAERPKGSFSTLEIQRTEQGDSAMYLCASSSEGVNSPLHFGNGTRLTVT.